This T cell receptor (beta chain) derives from a study of blood T cell repertoires in COVID-19. Study context: Acute-phase and convalescent COVID-19 samples originated in the United States, Italy and Spain. The cDNA or gDNA used as material had been derived from T cells, B-cell-depleted T cells, or PBMCs.

Original processing methods: Reference gene primer amplification yielded estimated nucleated cell counts. Libraries were prepared by immunoSEQ multiplex PCR; TCRdb keeps only in-frame clonotypes and omits some of them. The V and J calls and clone size come from that table; D and trimming were worked out from the DNA. In the table there are some 320,000 clones, 70% to 90% of which are singletons. This clonotype originated in a woman between 50 and 59 years old who had recovered from COVID-19. Sequenced input: peripheral blood.

The CDR3 DNA reads as TGCGCCAGCAGCTTGCAAGGACTAGCGGTGCAGGAGCAGTACTTC. The encoded protein is CASSLQGLAVQEQYF. The chain links TRBV5-1 to TRBJ2-7, with 10 bases fitting TRBD2. This CDR3 has 15 residues. V trimming: 1 base; J trimming: 7 bases; junction bases outside the gene matches: 8. Germline V gene data show CDR1 as SGHRS and CDR2 as YFSETQ.